The rows below give T cell receptor beta chains drawn from one sample of a study of T cells expressing NK-cell markers. TCRdb re-called the 5' RACE reads and catalogs CDR3 proteins one per entry, DNA excluded. This table lists 350,000 to 450,000 distinct CDR3 sequences. Sequencing input: blood T cells: a sorted CD56 or NKG2C T cell subset, CD4+ or CD8+ T cells, or bulk PBMC T cells (not recorded which). All receptors come from a man aged 18-69 years in good health. Both conserved end residues are part of each CDR3.

j_call v_call cdr3_aa
TRBJ1-1 TRBV12-3/TRBV12-4 CASSQRRGSGTEAFF
TRBJ1-3 TRBV14 CASSQQTVVSGNTIYF
TRBJ1-4 TRBV5-4 CASSEGQNNEKTVFF
TRBJ1-5 TRBV2 CASSEAPVGPQHF
TRBJ2-3 TRBV12-3/TRBV12-4 CASTLARLAGGLDTQYF
TRBJ1-2 TRBV27 CASSLSRRSYGYTF
TRBJ2-1 TRBV20-1 CSARDIGQGGRDEQFF
TRBJ2-3 TRBV6-6 CASSTPGSDTQYF
TRBJ2-7 TRBV9 CASSATYNSVRGTEQYF
TRBJ2-7 TRBV18 CASSPAGARVYEQYF
TRBJ2-7 TRBV7-9 CASSPGAESYEQYF
TRBJ2-3 TRBV20-1 CSARDSRYPADTQYF
TRBJ2-4 TRBV19 CASSMGADRGAKNIQYF
TRBJ2-2 TRBV27 CAGGGGTGELFF
TRBJ2-1 TRBV11-2 CASSLRRSGRSSYNEQFF
TRBJ2-7 TRBV11-2 CASSLVRGSSYEQYF
TRBJ2-7 TRBV2 CASQPQASSYEQYF
TRBJ2-2 TRBV29-1 CSGSGGTTGELFF
TRBJ2-5 TRBV6-5 CASSYGQIQETQYF
TRBJ1-2 TRBV20-1 CSAREKGQVGGYTF
TRBJ2-3 TRBV27 CASSPGWAGYDTQYF
TRBJ2-2 TRBV3-1 CASSKGLAGTGELFF
TRBJ1-2 TRBV6-6 CASSLRTGSGYTF
TRBJ2-6 TRBV2 CASSGRGRGGANVLTF
TRBJ1-1 TRBV5-1 CASSATTQQGNTEAFF
TRBJ1-2 TRBV5-1 CASSFDGDRRLYGYTF
TRBJ1-1 TRBV20-1 CSARDMGTEAFF
TRBJ2-1 TRBV24-1 CATSDPRDTQFF
TRBJ2-7 TRBV24-1 CATSDPPGLEVSYEQYF
TRBJ2-5 TRBV7-3 CASSLTSGGETQYF
TRBJ2-1 TRBV4-2 CASSQEITSGGASYNEQFF
TRBJ1-1 TRBV7-2 CASSLSAAGANTEAFF
TRBJ2-5 TRBV7-9 CASSSWDRAETQYF
TRBJ2-3 TRBV7-2 CASSLRTGRFVTDTQYF
TRBJ2-7 TRBV18 CASSPYTNRRNLYEQYF
TRBJ1-2 TRBV24-1 CATSDGSYGYTF
TRBJ2-3 TRBV12-3/TRBV12-4 CASSLNRGLRADTQYF
TRBJ2-2 TRBV7-9 CASTPKGNTGELFF
TRBJ2-1 TRBV23-1 CASSRLPDGPPYNEQFF
TRBJ1-5 TRBV5-1 CASSPLTGQGQPQHF
TRBJ2-5 TRBV20-1 CSARDPDRVYQETQYF
TRBJ2-3 TRBV5-1 CASSLVLNTQYF
TRBJ1-4 TRBV5-1 CASSGIQGGNEKLFF
TRBJ2-7 TRBV14 CASSLSGGHSYEQYF
TRBJ2-7 TRBV21-1 CASSKSTSGQKVCEQYF
TRBJ1-2 TRBV29-1 CSVGGTGGRYGYTF
TRBJ1-1 TRBV12-3/TRBV12-4 CASSSSVAFITEAFF
TRBJ2-6 TRBV5-1 CASTRGDGGANVLTF
TRBJ1-1 TRBV6-2/TRBV6-3 CASRRRRRPNMNPEAFF
TRBJ1-1 TRBV3-1 CASSQGNRAGYTEAFF
TRBJ2-7 TRBV7-6 CASSPHTFRVGGSYEQYF
TRBJ1-2 TRBV6-1 CASSETVRYGYTF
TRBJ2-3 TRBV4-2 CASSQGSTTSTDTQYF
TRBJ1-2 TRBV6-1 CASSETGNYGYTF
TRBJ2-4 TRBV12-3/TRBV12-4 CASSYDRKNIQYF
TRBJ2-4 TRBV5-1 CASSLTGTGVLQGIQYF
TRBJ2-3 TRBV6-1 CASRDNRVRTDTQYF
TRBJ2-5 TRBV6-1 CASSPSRLGLWIQYF
TRBJ2-1 TRBV27 CASSFLSGGPNYNEQFF